The entry below describes one TCR beta chain. This entry is derived from a study of blood T cell repertoires in COVID-19. The V gene end was trimmed by 5 bases and the J gene end by 5 bases; junction bases not matched to a gene: 10. The CDR3 is 15 residues long. The germline V gene has CDR1 SEHNR and CDR2 FQNEAQ (reference sequence). Using immunoSEQ multiplex PCR, the repertoire was profiled, and TCRdb retains in-frame clones only, with some absent. The sample carries roughly 180,000 clones, 65% to 90% recorded once. This chain joins TRBV7-9 and TRBJ2-3; 7 nucleotides align to TRBD2. This TCR was sampled from a man aged 55 to 70 with acute or convalescent COVID-19. The sequencing sample was made of peripheral blood. In nucleotides, the CDR3 is TGTGCCAGCAGCATTAGGAGGGCGGGGGAAGATACGCAGTATTTT. Amino acid sequence: CASSIRRAGEDTQYF.